The source of this T cell receptor (beta chain) is a study of blood T cell repertoires in COVID-19. Study information: Some COVID-19 samples were acute and others convalescent; all came from the United States, Italy and Spain.

Germline CDR1 LNHDA, CDR2 SQIVND (reference sequence). This CDR3 is 15 amino acids long. The ends were cut back, 3 bases at V and 4 bases at J, with 14 bases in the middle. Authors' processing steps: Estimation of nucleated cell counts relied on the amplification of reference gene primers. Profiling relied on immunoSEQ multiplex PCR, and the TCRdb table lists in-frame clones only, not all of them. The DNA was the basis for D and trimming; V, J and clone size are from that table. The sample lists about 100,000 clones; more than 75% were seen once. The gene calls are TRBV19 and TRBJ2-3, with D tentatively TRBD1 (6 bases). Sequencing was done on a sample of peripheral blood. The clonotype originates from a man aged 45 to 65 with acute or convalescent COVID-19. CDR3 region: CASSMGAAGADTQYF. The CDR3 DNA sequence: TGTGCCAGTAGTATGGGGGCCGCGGGCGCAGATACGCAGTATTTT.